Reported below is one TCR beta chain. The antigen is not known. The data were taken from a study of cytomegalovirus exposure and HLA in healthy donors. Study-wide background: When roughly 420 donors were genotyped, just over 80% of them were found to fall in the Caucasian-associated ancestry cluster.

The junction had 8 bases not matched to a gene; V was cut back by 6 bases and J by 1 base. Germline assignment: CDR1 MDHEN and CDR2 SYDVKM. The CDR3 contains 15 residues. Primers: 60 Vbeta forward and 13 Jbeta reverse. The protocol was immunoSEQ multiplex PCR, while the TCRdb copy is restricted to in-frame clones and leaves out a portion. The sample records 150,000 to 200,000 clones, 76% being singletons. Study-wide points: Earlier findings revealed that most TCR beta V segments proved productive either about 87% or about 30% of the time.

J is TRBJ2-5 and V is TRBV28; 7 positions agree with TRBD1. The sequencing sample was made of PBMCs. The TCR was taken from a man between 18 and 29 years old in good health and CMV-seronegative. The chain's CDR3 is CASSLRQGSQETQYF. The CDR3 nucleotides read TGTGCCAGCAGCCTGCGACAGGGTTCCCAAGAGACCCAGTACTTC.